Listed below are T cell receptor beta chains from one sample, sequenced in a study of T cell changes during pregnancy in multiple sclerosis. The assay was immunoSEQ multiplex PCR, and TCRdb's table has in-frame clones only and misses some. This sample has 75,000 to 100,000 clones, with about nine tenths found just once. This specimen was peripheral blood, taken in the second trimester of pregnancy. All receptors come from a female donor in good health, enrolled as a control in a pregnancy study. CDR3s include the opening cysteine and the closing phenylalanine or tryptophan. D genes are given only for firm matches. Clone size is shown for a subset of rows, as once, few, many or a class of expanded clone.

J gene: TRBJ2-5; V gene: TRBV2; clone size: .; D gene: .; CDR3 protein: CASKGRMGTQETQYF; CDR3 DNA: TGTGCCAGCAAGGGACGGATGGGGACTCAAGAGACCCAGTACTTC
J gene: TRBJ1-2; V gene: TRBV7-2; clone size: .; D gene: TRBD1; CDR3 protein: CASSSDREFGGYTF; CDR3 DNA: TGTGCCAGCAGCTCGGACAGGGAGTTTGGTGGCTACACCTTC
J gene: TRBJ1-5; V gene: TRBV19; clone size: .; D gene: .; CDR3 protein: CASSSTTQHF; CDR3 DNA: TGTGCCAGTAGTTCTACGACCCAGCATTTT
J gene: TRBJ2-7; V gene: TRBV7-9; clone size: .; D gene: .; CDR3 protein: CASSFSPGSSSPEQYF; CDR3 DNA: TGTGCCAGCAGCTTTAGCCCAGGGTCCTCTTCGCCCGAGCAGTACTTC
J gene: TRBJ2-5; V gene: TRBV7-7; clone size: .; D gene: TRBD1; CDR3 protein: CASSLAGTGEETQYF; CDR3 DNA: TGTGCTAGCAGCTTAGCCGGGACAGGGGAAGAGACCCAGTACTTC
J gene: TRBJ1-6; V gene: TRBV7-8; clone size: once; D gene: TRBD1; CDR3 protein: CASSIWTGGDNSPLHF; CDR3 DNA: TGTGCCAGCAGCATTTGGACAGGGGGAGATAATTCACCCCTCCACTTT
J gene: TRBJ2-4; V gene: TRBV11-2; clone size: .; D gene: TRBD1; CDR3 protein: CASSGQGTEKNIQYF; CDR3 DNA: TGTGCCAGCAGCGGGCAAGGGACAGAAAAAAACATTCAGTACTTC
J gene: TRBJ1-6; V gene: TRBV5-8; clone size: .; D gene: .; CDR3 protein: CASSLGLIYNSPLHF; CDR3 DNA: TGTGCCAGCAGCTTGGGACTGATCTATAATTCACCCCTCCACTTT
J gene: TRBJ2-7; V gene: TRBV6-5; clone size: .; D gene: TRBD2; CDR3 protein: CASSYSAGDPYEQYF; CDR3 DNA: TGTGCCAGCAGTTACTCTGCGGGGGATCCCTACGAGCAGTACTTC
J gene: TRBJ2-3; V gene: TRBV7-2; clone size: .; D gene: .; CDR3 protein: CASSLGLLVSDTQYF; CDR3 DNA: TGTGCCAGCAGCCTCGGACTCCTCGTCTCAGATACGCAGTATTTT
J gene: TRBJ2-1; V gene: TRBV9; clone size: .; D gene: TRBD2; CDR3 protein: CASSGSGSGGSEQFF; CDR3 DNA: TGTGCCAGCAGCGGAAGCGGGAGTGGCGGGAGTGAGCAGTTCTTC
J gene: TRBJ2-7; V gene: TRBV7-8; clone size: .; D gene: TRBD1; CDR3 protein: CASSLDPGTAKEQYF; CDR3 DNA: TGTGCCAGCAGCTTAGATCCCGGGACAGCGAAAGAGCAGTACTTC
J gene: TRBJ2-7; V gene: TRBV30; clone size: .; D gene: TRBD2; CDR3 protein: CAWSVLPLVSSGKSYEQYF; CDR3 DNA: TGTGCCTGGAGTGTACTTCCTCTGGTGTCTAGCGGAAAATCCTACGAGCAGTACTTC
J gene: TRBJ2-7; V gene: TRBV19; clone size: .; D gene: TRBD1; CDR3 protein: CASSSTGTGGEQYF; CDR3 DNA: TGTGCCAGTAGTTCGACCGGGACAGGGGGAGAGCAGTACTTC
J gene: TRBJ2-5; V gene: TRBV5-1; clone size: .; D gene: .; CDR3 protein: CASSFSRETQYF; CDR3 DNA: TGCGCCAGCAGTTTTAGTCGGGAGACCCAGTACTTC
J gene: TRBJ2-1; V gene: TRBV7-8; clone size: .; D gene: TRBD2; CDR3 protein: CASSLGTRNEQFF; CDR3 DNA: TGTGCCAGCAGCTTAGGGACTAGAAATGAGCAGTTCTTC
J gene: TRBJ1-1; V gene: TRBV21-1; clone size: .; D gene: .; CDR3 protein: CASRSPLGPNTEAFF; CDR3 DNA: TGTGCCAGCAGAAGCCCATTGGGGCCTAACACTGAAGCTTTCTTT
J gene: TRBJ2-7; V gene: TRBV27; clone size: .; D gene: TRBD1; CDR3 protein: CASSPTAGTGRSEQYF; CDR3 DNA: TGTGCCAGCAGCCCAACCGCCGGGACAGGGCGAAGTGAGCAGTACTTC
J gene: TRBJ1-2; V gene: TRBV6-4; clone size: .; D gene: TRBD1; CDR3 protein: CASSGQDRGHGYTF; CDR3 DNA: TGTGCCAGCAGTGGCCAGGACAGGGGGCATGGCTACACCTTC
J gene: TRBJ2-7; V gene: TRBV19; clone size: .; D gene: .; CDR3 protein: CASSIGGEQYF; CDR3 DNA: TGTGCCAGTAGTATCGGGGGCGAGCAGTACTTC
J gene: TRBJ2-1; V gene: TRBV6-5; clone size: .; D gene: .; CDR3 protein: CASSYDNLEQFF; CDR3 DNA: TGTGCCAGCAGTTACGACAATTTGGAGCAGTTCTTC
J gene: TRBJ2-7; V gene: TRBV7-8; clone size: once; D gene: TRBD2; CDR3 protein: CASSYEPGTSAYEQYF; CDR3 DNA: TGTGCCAGCAGCTATGAACCAGGGACTAGCGCCTACGAGCAGTACTTC
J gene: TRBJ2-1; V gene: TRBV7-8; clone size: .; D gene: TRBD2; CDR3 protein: CASTLPGTSAYNEQFF; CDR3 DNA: TGTGCCAGCACACTACCCGGGACTAGCGCCTACAATGAGCAGTTCTTC
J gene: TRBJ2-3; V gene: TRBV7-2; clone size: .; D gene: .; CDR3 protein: CASSGTPRTDTQYF; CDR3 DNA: TGTGCCAGCAGCGGCACCCCTAGGACAGATACGCAGTATTTT
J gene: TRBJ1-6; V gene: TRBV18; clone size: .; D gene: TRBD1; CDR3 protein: CASSRAQGAYNSPLHF; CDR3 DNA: TGTGCCAGCTCACGGGCCCAGGGGGCGTATAATTCACCCCTCCACTTT
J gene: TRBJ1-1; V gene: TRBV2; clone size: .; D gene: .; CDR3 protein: CASSLQLNTEAFF; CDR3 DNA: TGTGCCAGCAGTTTACAGTTGAACACTGAAGCTTTCTTT
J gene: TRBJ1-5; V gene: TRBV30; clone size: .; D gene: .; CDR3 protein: CAWRLAGDQPQHF; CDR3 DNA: TGTGCCTGGAGGTTAGCAGGGGATCAGCCCCAGCATTTT
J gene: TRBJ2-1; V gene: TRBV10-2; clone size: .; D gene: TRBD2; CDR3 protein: CATPGGVAGEQFF; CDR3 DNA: TGCGCCACACCCGGCGGGGTAGCGGGTGAGCAGTTCTTC
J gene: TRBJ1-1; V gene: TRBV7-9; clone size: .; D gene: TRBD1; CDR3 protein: CASKAGTGIIAEAFF; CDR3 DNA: TGTGCCAGCAAGGCCGGGACAGGGATTATCGCTGAAGCTTTCTTT
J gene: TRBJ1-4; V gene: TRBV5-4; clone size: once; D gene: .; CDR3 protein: CASSRAGNEKLFF; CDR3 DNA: TGTGCCAGCAGCAGGGCAGGGAATGAAAAACTGTTTTTT
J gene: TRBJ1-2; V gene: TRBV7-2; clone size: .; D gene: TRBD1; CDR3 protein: CASSFTGGIYYGYTF; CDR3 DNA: TGTGCCAGCAGCTTCACAGGGGGGATATACTATGGCTACACCTTC
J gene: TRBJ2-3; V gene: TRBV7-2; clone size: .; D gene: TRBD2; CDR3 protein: CACTGTSGGAVDTQYF; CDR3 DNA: TGTGCCTGCACCGGGACTAGCGGGGGGGCGGTAGATACGCAGTATTTT
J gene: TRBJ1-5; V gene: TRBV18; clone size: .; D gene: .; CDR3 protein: CASSTREEINQPQHF; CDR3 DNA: TGTGCCAGCTCAACGAGGGAGGAGATAAATCAGCCCCAGCATTTT
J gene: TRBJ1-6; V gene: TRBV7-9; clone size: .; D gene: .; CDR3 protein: CASSPQGDSPLHF; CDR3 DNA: TGTGCCAGCAGCCCGCAGGGTGATTCACCCCTCCACTTT
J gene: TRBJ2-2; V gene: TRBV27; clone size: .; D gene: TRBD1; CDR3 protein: CASSSGQGIAGELFF; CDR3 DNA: TGTGCCAGCAGTTCGGGACAGGGAATCGCCGGGGAGCTGTTTTTT
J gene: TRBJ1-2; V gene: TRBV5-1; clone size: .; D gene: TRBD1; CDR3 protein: CASRPRGQGFGYTF; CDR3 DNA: TGCGCCAGCAGGCCTAGGGGACAGGGGTTTGGCTACACCTTC
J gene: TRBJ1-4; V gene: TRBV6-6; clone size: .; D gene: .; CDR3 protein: CASGGLNEKLFF; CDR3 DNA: TGTGCCAGCGGGGGACTTAATGAAAAACTGTTTTTT
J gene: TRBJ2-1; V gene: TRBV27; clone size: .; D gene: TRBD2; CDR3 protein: CASSFKLAGAIGQFF; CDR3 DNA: TGTGCCAGCAGTTTCAAACTAGCGGGAGCGATCGGGCAGTTCTTC
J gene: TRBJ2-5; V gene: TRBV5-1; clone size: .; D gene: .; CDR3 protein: CASSLGGPGKETQYF; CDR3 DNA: TGCGCCAGCAGCTTGGGGGGGCCGGGAAAAGAGACCCAGTACTTC
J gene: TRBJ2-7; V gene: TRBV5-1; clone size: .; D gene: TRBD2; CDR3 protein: CASSGLAGNHEQYF; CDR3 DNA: TGCGCCAGCAGCGGGCTAGCGGGGAACCACGAGCAGTACTTC
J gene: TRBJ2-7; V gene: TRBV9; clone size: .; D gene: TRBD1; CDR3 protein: CASSVGGTGAYEQYF; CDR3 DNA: TGTGCCAGCAGCGTAGGAGGGACAGGGGCCTACGAGCAGTACTTC
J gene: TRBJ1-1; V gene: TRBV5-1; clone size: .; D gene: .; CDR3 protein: CASSPSGSNTEAFF; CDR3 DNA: TGCGCCAGCAGCCCTAGTGGGTCGAACACTGAAGCTTTCTTT
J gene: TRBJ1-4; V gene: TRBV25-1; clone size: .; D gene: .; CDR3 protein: CASSVYKGVDKEKLFF; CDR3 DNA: TGTGCCAGCAGTGTGTATAAGGGAGTTGACAAGGAAAAACTGTTTTTT
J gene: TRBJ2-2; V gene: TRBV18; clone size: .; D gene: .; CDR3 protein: CASSPPTGSNTGELFF; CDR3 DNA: TGTGCCAGCTCACCACCGACCGGGAGCAACACCGGGGAGCTGTTTTTT
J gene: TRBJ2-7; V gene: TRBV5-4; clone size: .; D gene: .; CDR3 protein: CASSNPGQSSYEQYF; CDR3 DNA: TGTGCCAGCAGCAATCCCGGACAGAGCTCCTACGAGCAGTACTTC
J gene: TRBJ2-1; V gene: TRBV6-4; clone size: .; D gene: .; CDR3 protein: CASSDTSSSYNEQFF; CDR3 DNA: TGTGCCAGCAGTGACACGTCGAGCTCCTACAATGAGCAGTTCTTC
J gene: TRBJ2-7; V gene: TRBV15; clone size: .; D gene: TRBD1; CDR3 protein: CATSRVLTGTNEQYF; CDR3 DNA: TGTGCCACCAGCAGGGTTTTGACAGGGACGAACGAGCAGTACTTC
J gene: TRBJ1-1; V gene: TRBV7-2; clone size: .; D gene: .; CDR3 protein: CASSLAGGASTEAFF; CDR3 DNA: TGTGCCAGCAGCTTAGCTGGGGGGGCGAGCACTGAAGCTTTCTTT
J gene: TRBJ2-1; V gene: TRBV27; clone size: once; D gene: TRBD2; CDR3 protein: CASQGLAGGEQFF; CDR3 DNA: TGTGCCAGCCAGGGACTAGCGGGCGGTGAGCAGTTCTTC
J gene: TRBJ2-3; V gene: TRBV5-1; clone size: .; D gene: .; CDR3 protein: CASSLDRGSTDTQYF; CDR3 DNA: TGCGCCAGCAGCTTGGACCGCGGTAGCACAGATACGCAGTATTTT
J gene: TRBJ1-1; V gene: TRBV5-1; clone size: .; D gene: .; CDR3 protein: CASLEGREAFF; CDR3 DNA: TGCGCCAGCTTGGAGGGGCGTGAAGCTTTCTTT
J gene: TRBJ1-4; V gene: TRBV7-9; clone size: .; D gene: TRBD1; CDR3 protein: CASSPGQGDEKLFF; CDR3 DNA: TGTGCCAGCAGTCCGGGACAGGGTGATGAAAAACTGTTTTTT
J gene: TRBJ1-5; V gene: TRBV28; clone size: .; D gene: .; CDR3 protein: CASSDQPQHF; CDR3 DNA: TGTGCCAGCAGCGATCAGCCCCAGCATTTT
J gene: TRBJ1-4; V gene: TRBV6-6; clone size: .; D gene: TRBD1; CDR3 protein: CASRVQGVATNEKLFF; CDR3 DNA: TGTGCCAGCAGGGTTCAGGGGGTTGCAACTAATGAAAAACTGTTTTTT
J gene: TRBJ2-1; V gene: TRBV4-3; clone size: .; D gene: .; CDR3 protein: CASSPELGASSYNEQFF; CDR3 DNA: TGCGCCAGCAGCCCCGAATTGGGGGCCAGCTCCTACAATGAGCAGTTCTTC
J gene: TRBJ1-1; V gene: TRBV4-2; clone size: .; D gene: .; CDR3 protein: CASSQGVQNTEAFF; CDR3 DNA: TGTGCCAGCAGCCAGGGAGTCCAGAACACTGAAGCTTTCTTT
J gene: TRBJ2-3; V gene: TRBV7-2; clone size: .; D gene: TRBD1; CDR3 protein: CASSFPLGGADTQYF; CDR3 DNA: TGTGCCAGCAGCTTTCCTCTAGGGGGCGCAGATACGCAGTATTTT
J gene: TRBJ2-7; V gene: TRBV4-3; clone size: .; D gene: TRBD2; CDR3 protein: CASSQDGPTSGSSYEQYF; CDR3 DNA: TGCGCCAGCAGCCAAGATGGGCCCACTAGCGGGAGTTCCTACGAGCAGTACTTC
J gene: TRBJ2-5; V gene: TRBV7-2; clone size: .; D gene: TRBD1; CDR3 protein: CASSLEVSRGRTQYF; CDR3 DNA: TGTGCCAGCAGCTTAGAGGTCTCTAGGGGGCGAACCCAGTACTTC